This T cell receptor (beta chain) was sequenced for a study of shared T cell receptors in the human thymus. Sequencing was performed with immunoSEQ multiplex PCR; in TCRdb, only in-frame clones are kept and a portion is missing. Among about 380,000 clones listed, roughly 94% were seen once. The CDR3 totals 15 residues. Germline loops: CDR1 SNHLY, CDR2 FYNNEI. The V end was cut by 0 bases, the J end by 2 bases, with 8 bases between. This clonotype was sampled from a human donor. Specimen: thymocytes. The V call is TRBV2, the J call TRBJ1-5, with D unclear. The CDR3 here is CASSEARQGNQPQHF. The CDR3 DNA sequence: TGTGCCAGCAGTGAAGCGCGGCAGGGCAATCAGCCCCAGCATTTT.